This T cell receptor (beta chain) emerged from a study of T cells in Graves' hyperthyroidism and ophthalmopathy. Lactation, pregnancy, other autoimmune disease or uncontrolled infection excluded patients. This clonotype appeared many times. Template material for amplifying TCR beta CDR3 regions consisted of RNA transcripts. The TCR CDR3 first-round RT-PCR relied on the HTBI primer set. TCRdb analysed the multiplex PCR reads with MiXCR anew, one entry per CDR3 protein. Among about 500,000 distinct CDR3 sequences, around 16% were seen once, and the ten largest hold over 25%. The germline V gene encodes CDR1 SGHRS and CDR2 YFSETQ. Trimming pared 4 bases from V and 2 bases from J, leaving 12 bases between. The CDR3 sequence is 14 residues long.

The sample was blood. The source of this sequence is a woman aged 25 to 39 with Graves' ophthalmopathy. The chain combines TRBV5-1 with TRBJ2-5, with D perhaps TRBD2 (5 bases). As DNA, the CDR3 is TGCGCCAGCAGCCCCAGGACTGAGCAAGAGACCCAGTACTTC. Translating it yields CASSPRTEQETQYF.